This T cell receptor beta chain was sequenced during a study of blood T cells in healthy people across ages. Findings and limits, study-wide: PBMC samples, being unsorted, prevented any conclusive comparison of naive and antigen-experienced cells.

CDR3 length: 13 residues. The germline CDR1 and CDR2 sequences are ENHRY and SYGVKD. V was pared by 3 bases and J by 2 bases, with 7 bases between. The authors ran a second PCR of 7 to 11 cycles using a sample-barcoded 5' primer and a J-beta primer mix. Each CDR3 protein gets one entry after TCRdb re-called the 5' RACE reads with MiXCR. The table has around 1,100,000 distinct CDR3 sequences, more than 30% seen once. This clonotype has just a few counts. Its antigen remains unknown. This chain uses TRBV10-3 with TRBJ1-2; D gene uncertain. The sample consisted of blood. The receptor was derived from a man between 18 and 35 years old in good health. CDR3 sequence reads: CAISDERNYGYTF. CDR3 nucleotides: TGTGCCATCAGTGACGAACGGAACTATGGCTACACCTTC.